The clone carrying this T cell receptor (beta chain) was recorded at least ten times. The entry originates in a study of human T cells and chemical hapten exposure. Via MiXCR, TCRdb re-called the RACE reads, giving one row per CDR3 protein. Of 71,000 or so distinct CDR3 sequences detected, approximately 9.8% appear once; the ten largest clones hold over 3%. Time point denoted: patch test 1, 2 weeks after DPC sensitization. Stated treatment: therapeutic diphenylcyclopropenone sensitization with weekly scalp DPC. The starting material was whole blood, obtained in connection with sensitization to the hapten diphenylcyclopropenone (DPC). This TCR was sampled from a woman aged 40 to 49 with alopecia areata. Some clones in this sample may be carry-over from other donors' samples.

The CDR3 DNA reads as TGTGCCAGCAGCGGGGACGATCGGGGCTCTGGAAACACCATATATTTT. Its translation is CASSGDDRGSGNTIYF. The chain has TRBV7-9 and TRBJ1-3, with D perhaps TRBD1 (5 bases). The germline V and J ends were trimmed by 5 bases and 0 bases, with 14 bases remaining between them. Germline-derived CDR1 and CDR2 are SEHNR and FQNEAQ (reference sequence). The CDR3 runs 16 residues.